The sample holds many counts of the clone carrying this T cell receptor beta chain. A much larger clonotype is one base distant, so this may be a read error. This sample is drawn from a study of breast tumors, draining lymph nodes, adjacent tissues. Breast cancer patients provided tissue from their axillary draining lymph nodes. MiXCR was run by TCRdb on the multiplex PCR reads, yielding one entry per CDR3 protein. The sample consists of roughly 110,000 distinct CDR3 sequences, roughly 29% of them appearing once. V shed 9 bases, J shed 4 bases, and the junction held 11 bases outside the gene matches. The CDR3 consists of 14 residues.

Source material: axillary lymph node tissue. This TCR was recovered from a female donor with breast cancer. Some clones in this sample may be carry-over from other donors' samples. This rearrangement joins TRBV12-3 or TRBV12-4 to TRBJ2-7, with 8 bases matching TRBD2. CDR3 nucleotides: TGTGCCAGTACGCACGGGGGGGCATCTTACGAGCAGTACTTC. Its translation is CASTHGGASYEQYF.